The 32 T cell receptor beta chains below all came from one sample that was sequenced in a study of blood T cell repertoires in COVID-19. Produced via immunoSEQ multiplex PCR; TCRdb's table is partial and in-frame only. The profile shows 150,000 to 200,000 clones, about 92% of them singletons. The sample consisted of peripheral blood. These receptors were obtained from a woman aged 55-69 years with COVID-19, enrolled during active disease.

The chain recombines TRBV4-2 with TRBJ1-5, with D perhaps TRBD1 (6 bases). Germline V lookup: CDR1 LGHNA, CDR2 YNFKEQ. V lost 5 bases to trimming and J lost 0 bases, with 11 bases between them. The CDR3 runs 15 residues. This chain's CDR3 is CASSAWDNSNQPQHF. CDR3 nucleotides: TGTGCCAGCAGCGCTTGGGACAATAGCAATCAGCCCCAGCATTTT.

The table lists this clone with a count of one. V gene TRBV3-1 (or the pseudogene TRBV3-2) combines with J gene TRBJ2-5, with TRBD1 identical over 7 bases. The CDR3 has 13 residues. Trimming cost V 8 bases and J 4 bases; bases outside gene matches: 7. Germline loops: CDR1 LGHDT, CDR2 YNNKEL (reference sequence). The CDR3 DNA reads TGTGCCAGCGCGAGACAGGGTATAGAGACCCAGTACTTC. This translates into CASARQGIETQYF.

The chain employs TRBV12-3 or TRBV12-4 and TRBJ1-5; 7 nucleotides match TRBD1. The CDR3 totals 13 residues. V gave up 3 bases and J gave up 4 bases; unmatched junction bases: 0. CDR3 nucleotide sequence: TGTGCCAGCAGTTTCAGGGGGAATCAGCCCCAGCATTTT. Its protein is CASSFRGNQPQHF.

This sequence joins TRBV9 and TRBJ1-1; 8 bases align to TRBD1. This CDR3 is 16 amino acids long. Trimming at V came to 2 bases and at J to 3 bases, leaving 9 bases not matched to a gene. Looked up from germline, CDR1 is SGDLS and CDR2 is YYNGEE. The CDR3 DNA reads TGTGCCAGCAGCGTCGGGACAGGTAGTGAGCACACTGAAGCTTTCTTT. Encoded protein: CASSVGTGSEHTEAFF.

The chain couples TRBV6-5 to TRBJ1-2; D may be TRBD1 (6 bases). Trimming took 6 bases from V and 7 from J, leaving 15 bases between them. CDR1 and CDR2 (germline): MNHEY, SVGAGI. CDR3 length: 13 amino acids. The CDR3 region is CASREPGHPGYTF. The CDR3 region has the DNA TGTGCCAGCAGAGAGCCGGGACACCCTGGCTACACCTTC.

The chain uses TRBV10-3 and TRBJ2-3, with D perhaps TRBD1 (7 bases). The CDR3 contains 14 residues. CDR1 is ENHRY and CDR2 is SYGVKD in the germline V gene. Trimming removed 4 bases at V and 2 bases at J, with 10 bases between. This CDR3 is CAISAGGTTDTQYF. CDR3 bases: TGTGCCATCAGTGCAGGGGGGACCACAGATACGCAGTATTTT.

CDR3 loop: CASSLEGTTYNEQFF. The CDR3 DNA follows: TGTGCCAGCAGTTTGGAGGGGACTACCTACAATGAGCAGTTCTTC. The rearrangement uses TRBV27 and TRBJ2-1, with 7 bases identical to TRBD2. V lost 3 bases, J lost 2 bases, and 4 bases stayed unmatched. The CDR3 extends over 15 amino acids. The germline V gene has CDR1 MNHEY and CDR2 SMNVEV (reference sequence).

The gene calls are TRBV11-3 and TRBJ1-6; D remains ambiguous. The germline CDR1 and CDR2 sequences are SGHNT and YENEEA. V gave up 0 bases and J gave up 9 bases, with 9 bases separating them. CDR3 size: 14 residues. The CDR3 region has the DNA TGTGCCAGCAGCTTAGATTTGCCCGGTTCACCCCTCCACTTT. This encodes CASSLDLPGSPLHF.

This chain links TRBV7-9 with TRBJ1-5; the D is unclear. Germline V gives CDR1 SEHNR, CDR2 FQNEAQ (reference sequence). V lost 3 bases to trimming and J lost 6 bases, with 6 bases between them. The CDR3 length is 12 residues. The CDR3, as DNA: TGTGCCAGCAGCTTCCTGTCTCAGCCCCAGCATTTT. Amino acid sequence: CASSFLSQPQHF.

V and J are TRBV11-2 and TRBJ2-1; 15 bases are shared with TRBD2. Unmatched junction bases numbered 10, after V lost 4 bases and J lost 6 bases. Germline V gene data show CDR1 as SGHAT and CDR2 as FQNNGV. The length of the CDR3 is 18 residues. This CDR3 reads CASSSSGLAGGFLNEQFF. The CDR3 DNA is TGTGCCAGCAGCTCCTCGGGACTAGCGGGGGGATTCCTCAATGAGCAGTTCTTC.

This CDR3 is CASSDGDSYNEQFF. The CDR3 nucleotides read TGTGCCAGCAGTGACGGGGATTCCTACAATGAGCAGTTCTTC. The chain carries TRBV2 and TRBJ2-1; D might be TRBD2 (5 bases). Trimming removed 3 bases at V and 1 base at J, with 7 bases between. Germline CDR1 and CDR2: SNHLY and FYNNEI. The CDR3 is 14 residues long.

This chain links TRBV9 with TRBJ1-6; D call uncertain. Germline V gene lookup returns CDR1 SGDLS and CDR2 YYNGEE. The CDR3 has 16 amino acids. The germline V and J ends were trimmed by 4 bases and 9 bases, with 20 bases remaining between them. The CDR3 DNA follows: TGTGCCAGCAGCCCCTACCTCGGGGTTGGAGGTTCACCCCTCCACTTT. It specifies CASSPYLGVGGSPLHF.

This clone was recorded only once. The chain is built from TRBV9 and TRBJ1-2; possibly TRBD1 for D (5 bases). The ends were cut back, 0 bases at V and 3 bases at J, with 9 bases in the middle. The germline CDR1 and CDR2 sequences are SGDLS and YYNGEE. The CDR3 has 14 amino acids. CDR3 region: CASSVGGRDYGYTF. The CDR3 DNA reads as TGTGCCAGCAGCGTAGGTGGCAGGGACTATGGCTACACCTTC. Combining the CDR3 with reference TRBV9 and TRBJ1-2 gives the whole variable domain DSGVTQTPKHLITATGQRVTLRCSPRSGDLSVYWYQQSLDQGLQFLIQYYNGEERAKGNILERFSAQQFPDLHSELNLSSLELGDSALYFCASSVGGRDYGYTFGSGTRLTVV.

The V gene is TRBV4-2, the J gene TRBJ2-1; TRBD2 aligns across 7 bases. The germline V gene has CDR1 LGHNA and CDR2 YNFKEQ. The CDR3 covers 16 residues. The ends lost 6 bases at V and 4 bases at J; junction bases unmatched: 12. As DNA, the CDR3 is TGTGCCAGCAGGAGCCTGCCTAGCGGAATATACAATGAGCAGTTCTTC. Translation gives CASRSLPSGIYNEQFF.

This chain connects TRBV18 to TRBJ1-5; tentative D call: TRBD1 (5 bases). The germline V gene has CDR1 KGHSH and CDR2 LQKENI. Trimming took 2 bases from V and 0 from J, leaving 8 bases between them. This CDR3 spans 15 amino acids. This chain's CDR3 is CASSPGHLSNQPQHF. CDR3 nucleotide sequence: TGTGCCAGCTCACCAGGACACCTTAGCAATCAGCCCCAGCATTTT.

The chain has TRBV7-9 and TRBJ1-2, with D possibly being TRBD1 (5 bases). The CDR3 sequence is 13 residues long. The V end lost 5 bases, the J end lost 8 bases, and 15 bases lay between the germline ends. Germline assignment: CDR1 SEHNR and CDR2 FQNEAQ (reference sequence). CDR3 nucleotide sequence: TGTGCCAGCAGCGCAAGGGCGGGGGTCGGCTACACCTTC. It yields the protein CASSARAGVGYTF. The entire variable domain, with the rest obtained from reference TRBV7-9 and TRBJ1-2, is as follows: DTGVSQNPRHKITKRGQNVTFRCDPISEHNRLYWYRQTLGQGPEFLTYFQNEAQLEKSRLLSDRFSAERPKGSFSTLEIQRTEQGDSAMYLCASSARAGVGYTFGSGTRLTVV.

J is TRBJ1-2 and V is TRBV2; no definite D call. Germline CDR1 and CDR2: SNHLY and FYNNEI. With 3 bases removed from V and 1 base from J, the gap between germline ends came to 6 bases. CDR3 size: 13 residues. The CDR3 sequence is CASSDQVNYGYTF. The DNA of the CDR3 is TGTGCCAGCAGTGATCAGGTTAACTATGGCTACACCTTC.

V is TRBV20-1 and J is TRBJ2-5, with D possibly matching TRBD2 (5 bases). This CDR3 region has 14 residues. The V gene lost 3 bases and the J gene lost 1 base, with 12 bases spanning the gap. Germline V gives CDR1 DFQATT, CDR2 SNEGSKA (reference sequence). CDR3 in DNA: TGCAGTGCTAGTCTGGCGGGTACCCAAGAGACCCAGTACTTC. Translation gives CSASLAGTQETQYF.

The chain links TRBV12-3 or TRBV12-4 to TRBJ1-3; no clear D. V gave up 5 bases and J gave up 5 bases, with 10 bases separating them. This CDR3 has 13 residues. CDR3 DNA sequence: TGTGCCAGCAGTGTCTATGCGAGAAACACCATATATTTT. It translates to CASSVYARNTIYF.

The CDR3 protein is CASSRGSSYEQYF. The CDR3, as DNA: TGTGCCAGCAGCCGAGGCAGCTCCTACGAGCAGTACTTC. The chain uses TRBV11-3 and TRBJ2-7, with D hard to call. Germline V gives CDR1 SGHNT, CDR2 YENEEA. There are 13 residues in the CDR3. The ends were cut back, 5 bases at V and 0 bases at J, with 8 bases in the middle.

J is TRBJ1-5 and V is TRBV12-3 or TRBV12-4; the D is unclear. The CDR3 spans 13 residues. Trimming removed 5 bases from V and 7 bases from J, with 12 bases in between. The CDR3 reads CASSVSERQPQHF. CDR3 nucleotide sequence: TGTGCCAGCAGTGTGAGCGAACGACAGCCCCAGCATTTT.

The chain carries TRBV19 and TRBJ1-4, with 7 bases identical to TRBD1. This CDR3 region has 16 residues. CDR1 is LNHDA and CDR2 is SQIVND in the germline V gene (reference sequence). V trimming: 5 bases; J trimming: 7 bases; junction bases outside the gene matches: 13. CDR3 sequence reads: CASSQRTGLRGEKLFF. The CDR3 bases are TGTGCCAGTAGTCAACGGACAGGACTCCGGGGTGAAAAACTGTTTTTT. Drawing the rest from reference TRBV19 and TRBJ1-4, the complete variable domain is DGGITQSPKYLFRKEGQNVTLSCEQNLNHDAMYWYRQDPGQGLRLIYYSQIVNDFQKGDIAEGYSVSREKKESFPLTVTSAQKNPTAFYLCASSQRTGLRGEKLFFGSGTQLSVL.

J is TRBJ1-1 and V is TRBV5-1; no definite D call. This CDR3 has 15 amino acids. V gave up 0 bases and J gave up 0 bases, with 9 bases separating them. CDR1 and CDR2 (germline): SGHRS, YFSETQ. DNA of the CDR3: TGCGCCAGCAGCTTGGGGGTCGGAGTGAACACTGAAGCTTTCTTT. Protein sequence: CASSLGVGVNTEAFF.

This clone was found once. The rearrangement joins TRBV19 to TRBJ2-3, with D tentatively TRBD2 (6 bases). The CDR3 sequence is 18 residues long. V gave up 1 base and J gave up 1 base, with 18 bases separating them. Germline CDR1 reads LNHDA; CDR2 reads SQIVND (reference sequence). CDR3 sequence: CASSIGAGPWEGTDTQYF. The CDR3 nucleotides read TGTGCCAGTAGTATAGGGGCCGGGCCCTGGGAGGGCACAGATACGCAGTATTTT. Drawing the rest from reference TRBV19 and TRBJ2-3, the complete variable domain is DGGITQSPKYLFRKEGQNVTLSCEQNLNHDAMYWYRQDPGQGLRLIYYSQIVNDFQKGDIAEGYSVSREKKESFPLTVTSAQKNPTAFYLCASSIGAGPWEGTDTQYFGPGTRLTVL.

This clone was picked up a small number of times. V and J are TRBV29-1 and TRBJ1-1; D call uncertain. Trimming removed 6 bases at V and 5 bases at J, with 10 bases between. The germline gives CDR1 SQVTM, CDR2 ANQGSEA. The CDR3 has 11 residues. The CDR3 nucleotides are TGCAGCGTCTCCAGAAGTACTGAAGCTTTCTTT. Translation: CSVSRSTEAFF.

This clone was detected only once. J is TRBJ1-5 and V is TRBV19; maybe TRBD1 (6 bases). Germline V CDR1 and CDR2: LNHDA, SQIVND (reference sequence). Trimming removed 3 bases from V and 3 bases from J, with 9 bases in between. The CDR3 runs to 14 residues. DNA of the CDR3: TGTGCCAGTAGTATGGACAGCTTCAATCAGCCCCAGCATTTT. Translating gives CASSMDSFNQPQHF.

V gene TRBV15 combines with J gene TRBJ2-7; 11 bases are a match to TRBD1. CDR3 length equals 15 residues. Germline loops: CDR1 LNHNV, CDR2 YYDKDF (reference sequence). The V gene end was trimmed by 6 bases and the J gene end by 3 bases; junction bases not matched to a gene: 7. The CDR3 bases are TGTGCCACCAGAAGATCCGGGACAGGGGGCTACGAGCAGTACTTC. Encoded protein: CATRRSGTGGYEQYF. Drawing the rest from reference TRBV15 and TRBJ2-7, the complete variable domain is DAMVIQNPRYQVTQFGKPVTLSCSQTLNHNVMYWYQQKSSQAPKLLFHYYDKDFNNEADTPDNFQSRRPNTSFCFLDIRSPGLGDTAMYLCATRRSGTGGYEQYFGPGTRLTVT.

The CDR3 loop reads CASSMPGGTLSGYTF. DNA of the CDR3: TGTGCCAGTAGTATGCCCGGCGGAACCCTATCCGGCTACACCTTC. V usage is TRBV19 and J usage is TRBJ1-2; no clear D gene. Germline CDR1 reads LNHDA; CDR2 reads SQIVND (reference sequence). Trimming took 3 bases from V and 8 from J, leaving 19 bases between them. The CDR3 loop spans 15 amino acids. The whole variable domain, filled in from reference TRBV19 and TRBJ1-2, reads DGGITQSPKYLFRKEGQNVTLSCEQNLNHDAMYWYRQDPGQGLRLIYYSQIVNDFQKGDIAEGYSVSREKKESFPLTVTSAQKNPTAFYLCASSMPGGTLSGYTFGSGTRLTVV.

Written as DNA, the CDR3 is TGTGCCAGCAGCCTCCGGGGGGGCGCGATGGAAAAACTGTTTTTT. It encodes CASSLRGGAMEKLFF. V and J are TRBV3-1 (or the pseudogene TRBV3-2) and TRBJ1-4; possibly TRBD1 for D (6 bases). With 4 bases removed from V and 8 bases from J, the gap between germline ends came to 17 bases. Germline V gene lookup returns CDR1 LGHDT and CDR2 YNNKEL (reference sequence). The CDR3 has 15 residues.

The chain recombines TRBV27 with TRBJ2-3, with TRBD2 matching 13 bases. V lost 5 bases and J lost 7; bases outside the gene matches: 15. The CDR3 totals 18 residues. In germline, CDR1 is MNHEY, CDR2 SMNVEV (reference sequence). In DNA form, the CDR3 reads TGTGCCAGCAGTCCACTACCGATACTAGCGGGGGGGCTGAATACGCAGTATTTT. Protein product: CASSPLPILAGGLNTQYF.

The chain uses TRBV10-3 and TRBJ1-1; 8 nucleotides align to TRBD1. Germline V gives CDR1 ENHRY, CDR2 SYGVKD. V trimming: 2 bases; J trimming: 2 bases; junction bases outside the gene matches: 13. The CDR3 sequence is 18 residues long. The CDR3 DNA reads as TGTGCCATCAGTGAGAATCTCTTAACGGGACAGGTTAACACTGAAGCTTTCTTT. It is translated as CAISENLLTGQVNTEAFF.

This chain uses TRBV5-6 with TRBJ1-4; perhaps TRBD1 as D (5 bases). V was pared by 3 bases and J by 6 bases, with 12 bases between. CDR1 is SGHDT, CDR2 YYEEEE, per germline. The CDR3 runs 14 residues. The CDR3 protein is CASSWTISDEKLFF. CDR3 bases: TGTGCCAGCAGCTGGACAATATCGGATGAAAAACTGTTTTTT.